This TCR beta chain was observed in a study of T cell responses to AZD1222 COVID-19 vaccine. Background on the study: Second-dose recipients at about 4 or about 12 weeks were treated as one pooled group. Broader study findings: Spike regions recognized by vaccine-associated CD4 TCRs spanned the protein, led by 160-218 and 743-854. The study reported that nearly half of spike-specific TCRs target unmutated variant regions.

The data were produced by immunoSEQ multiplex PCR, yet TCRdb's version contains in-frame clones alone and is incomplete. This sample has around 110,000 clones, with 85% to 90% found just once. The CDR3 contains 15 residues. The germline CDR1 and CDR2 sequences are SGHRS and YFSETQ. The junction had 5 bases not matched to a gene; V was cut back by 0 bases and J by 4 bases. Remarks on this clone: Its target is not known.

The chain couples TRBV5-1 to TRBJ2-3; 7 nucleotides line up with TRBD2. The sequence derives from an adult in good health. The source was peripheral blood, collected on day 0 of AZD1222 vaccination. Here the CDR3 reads CASSLGPGGPDTQYF. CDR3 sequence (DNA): TGCGCCAGCAGCTTGGGGCCGGGAGGACCAGATACGCAGTATTTT.